These 30 T cell receptor beta chains were sequenced from one sample in a study of T-cell memory formation after mild COVID-19. TCRdb independently ran MiXCR on the 5' RACE reads; one entry per CDR3 protein. This sample has about 210,000 distinct CDR3 sequences, with around 26% found just once. The sample comprised PBMCs or a T cell subset sorted from them (not recorded which). The receptors shown here come from an adult woman who had mild COVID-19 (a few samples of this study predate the infection). Cell type and time point are not known.

This clonotype was detected only once. The CDR3 DNA follows: TGTGCCAGCAGCGTCACAGGGGCCCTTAACAATGAGCAGTTCTTC. As protein: CASSVTGALNNEQFF. The chain joins TRBV9 to TRBJ2-1; 7 positions agree with TRBD1. Trimming cost V 2 bases and J 5 bases; bases outside gene matches: 7. The CDR3 covers 15 residues. Germline V gene sequence: CDR1 SGDLS, CDR2 YYNGEE.

The CDR3: CASSQGASGSYPYEQYF. CDR3 DNA sequence: TGCGCCAGCAGCCAGGGGGCGAGCGGGAGTTACCCTTACGAGCAGTACTTC. The gene calls are TRBV4-3 and TRBJ2-7; 8 bases agree with TRBD2. With 3 bases clipped from V and 4 bases from J, the junction kept 14 bases outside the gene matches. Germline CDR1 reads LGHNA; CDR2 reads YSLEER. CDR3 size: 17 residues.

The chain joins TRBV30 to TRBJ1-1, with TRBD1 as a possible D gene (5 bases). The V and J ends lost 2 bases and 0 bases respectively, with 10 bases between them. CDR1 is GTSNPN, CDR2 SVGIG, per germline (reference sequence). CDR3 length: 14 amino acids. The CDR3 here is CAWSTGTVNTEAFF. DNA for the CDR3: TGTGCCTGGAGTACCGGGACGGTGAACACTGAAGCTTTCTTT.

This clonotype was seen a handful of times. The chain's CDR3 is CASSAAGQGTDTQYF. Here the CDR3 DNA reads TGTGCCAGCTCAGCCGCGGGACAGGGAACAGATACGCAGTATTTT. This chain links TRBV18 with TRBJ2-3; 9 bases are a match to TRBD1. The ends lost 5 bases at V and 3 bases at J; junction bases unmatched: 6. CDR1 is KGHSH and CDR2 is LQKENI in the germline V gene. CDR3 length: 15 residues.

A few counts support this clonotype. The V call is TRBV25-1, the J call TRBJ1-2; D uncertain. CDR1 and CDR2 from the germline V gene are MGHDK and SYGVNS. V dropped 4 bases and J dropped 2 bases, with 11 bases sitting between them. The CDR3 is made up of 14 amino acids. This CDR3 reads CASSGEAPNYGYTF. For the CDR3, the DNA is TGTGCCAGCAGTGGGGAGGCCCCCAACTATGGCTACACCTTC.

The CDR3 spells CAISELGENYEQYF. DNA for the CDR3: TGTGCCATCAGTGAGCTAGGGGAAAATTACGAGCAGTACTTC. The chain uses TRBV10-3 and TRBJ2-7, with TRBD1 as a possible D gene (5 bases). The germline CDR1 and CDR2 sequences are ENHRY and SYGVKD. The V gene lost 2 bases and the J gene lost 4 bases, with 12 bases spanning the gap. The CDR3 covers 14 residues.

The V and J genes are TRBV12-3 or TRBV12-4 and TRBJ1-5; no reliable D call. This CDR3 contains 12 residues. V was shortened by 6 bases and J by 4 bases, with 7 bases between the two germline ends. CDR3 protein: CASRRGNQPQHF. The CDR3 DNA is TGTGCCAGCAGGAGAGGGAATCAGCCCCAGCATTTT.

This clonotype came up a few times. The chain employs TRBV7-2 and TRBJ2-3; TRBD2 agrees at 8 bases. CDR3 length equals 15 residues. Germline values: CDR1 SGHTA, CDR2 FQGNSA. The J segment lost 0 bases and the V segment lost 6 bases, leaving 5 bases of the junction unmatched. CDR3 coding DNA: TGTGCCAGCAGGCTACTAGCGGCTAGCACAGATACGCAGTATTTT. Translating gives CASRLLAASTDTQYF.

The chain carries TRBV9 and TRBJ2-2; D gene uncertain. This CDR3 is 14 amino acids long. CDR1 is SGDLS and CDR2 is YYNGEE in the germline V gene. V shed 3 bases and J shed 0 bases, with 6 bases lying between them. In DNA, the CDR3 is TGTGCCAGCAGCGCCAGGACGAACACCGGGGAGCTGTTTTTT. Its protein is CASSARTNTGELFF.

This clonotype was seen more than once but under ten times. The chain links TRBV7-9 to TRBJ2-1; D possibly corresponds to TRBD2 (6 bases). This CDR3 comprises 11 residues. CDR1 is SEHNR and CDR2 is FQNEAQ in the germline V gene (reference sequence). Trimming pared 4 bases from V and 15 bases from J, leaving 13 bases between. The CDR3 DNA sequence: TGTGCCAGCAGCTCGGGACTGGTTGTGTTCTTC. It codes for CASSSGLVVFF.

CDR3 DNA sequence: TGTGCCAGCAGTCTAGCGGGACCCCCCCGGGACACGCAGTATTTT. Its translation is CASSLAGPPRDTQYF. This chain uses TRBV6-5 with TRBJ2-3, with TRBD2 matching 9 bases. Per germline, CDR1 MNHEY and CDR2 SVGAGI. The CDR3 covers 15 residues. V was clipped by 5 bases and J by 9 bases; unmatched bases: 12.

The rearrangement links TRBV28 to TRBJ2-2; perhaps TRBD2 as D (5 bases). Trimming removed 8 bases at V and 6 bases at J, with 19 bases between. The CDR3 consists of 15 residues. The germline V gene has CDR1 MDHEN and CDR2 SYDVKM. This chain's CDR3 is CASQDTRSGPGELFF. DNA of the CDR3: TGTGCCAGCCAAGATACTAGATCTGGTCCCGGGGAGCTGTTTTTT.

This clonotype showed up just a few times. CDR3 in amino acids: CASSFGTGRGDTQYF. The DNA for the CDR3 is TGTGCCAGCAGCTTTGGGACAGGGAGAGGCGATACGCAGTATTTT. The J gene is TRBJ2-3, the V gene TRBV7-6; 9 bases fit TRBD1. CDR3 length: 15 residues. V was pared by 3 bases and J by 6 bases, with 7 bases of the junction left unmatched. CDR1 is SGHVS, CDR2 FNYEAQ, per germline.

The rearrangement uses TRBV12-3 or TRBV12-4 and TRBJ2-7; 10 bases agree with TRBD2. This CDR3 contains 14 residues. Trimming at V came to 5 bases and at J to 1 base, leaving 2 bases not matched to a gene. Here the CDR3 DNA reads TGTGCCAGCAGTACTAGCGGGACTTCCTACGAGCAGTACTTC. As protein: CASSTSGTSYEQYF.

The sample holds a few counts of this clonotype. J is TRBJ2-2 and V is TRBV2; possible D gene TRBD1, 5 bases. The CDR3 sequence is 15 residues long. Germline CDR1 and CDR2: SNHLY and FYNNEI. V was clipped by 8 bases and J by 1 base, with 14 bases between them. The CDR3 DNA reads TGTGCCAGCGGGGTAGGGGTAGAGAACACCGGGGAGCTGTTTTTT. This codes for CASGVGVENTGELFF.

J is TRBJ2-3 and V is TRBV13; D might be TRBD1 (6 bases). V was cut by 5 bases and J by 1 base, with 13 bases left in between. Per germline, CDR1 PRHDT and CDR2 FYEKMQ (reference sequence). This CDR3 contains 15 residues. The DNA of the CDR3 is TGTGCCAGCAGCAAGACAGGCACCGGCACAGATACGCAGTATTTT. Translated, it gives CASSKTGTGTDTQYF.

The genes are TRBV19 and TRBJ1-1; 7 bases fit TRBD1. The CDR3 length is 16 residues. The V and J ends lost 4 bases and 5 bases, in that order; junction bases with no gene match: 13. CDR1 and CDR2 from the germline V gene are LNHDA and SQIVND (reference sequence). CDR3 nucleotides: TGTGCCAGTAGTAAAAACCCCGGGACAGTAAGAACTGAAGCTTTCTTT. The encoded protein is CASSKNPGTVRTEAFF.

This clonotype has more than one count but fewer than ten. The chain employs TRBV12-3 or TRBV12-4 and TRBJ2-7, with D possibly matching TRBD2 (6 bases). Trimming took off 3 bases at V and 6 bases at J, with 9 bases between the two ends. This CDR3 is 12 amino acids long. As DNA, the CDR3 is TGTGCCAGCAGTTTGTGGAGGGGCGAGCAGTACTTC. This encodes CASSLWRGEQYF.

The chain couples TRBV11-1 to TRBJ2-3, with D tentatively TRBD1 or TRBD2 (6 bases each). Trimming pared 0 bases from V and 6 bases from J, leaving 10 bases between. CDR3 length: 14 residues. Germline values: CDR1 SGHAT, CDR2 FQDESV (reference sequence). The CDR3 coding sequence is TGTGCCAGCAGCTTAGCCCGGGGGCGGGATACGCAGTATTTT. It encodes CASSLARGRDTQYF.

The CDR3 sequence is CASSPRGVVNTEAFF. The CDR3 region has the DNA TGTGCCAGCAGCCCCAGGGGTGTTGTGAACACTGAAGCTTTCTTT. V and J are TRBV9 and TRBJ1-1; TRBD1 might be the D (6 bases). The CDR3 length is 15 residues. V lost 4 bases and J lost 0, with 13 bases in between. Looked up from germline, CDR1 is SGDLS and CDR2 is YYNGEE.

This chain connects TRBV24-1 to TRBJ1-5; tentatively, D is TRBD1 (5 bases). With 1 base removed from V and 10 bases from J, the gap between germline ends came to 10 bases. This CDR3 spans 13 amino acids. Looked up from germline, CDR1 is KGHDR and CDR2 is SFDVKD. The CDR3 DNA is TGTGCCACCAGTGATTTTGGGGGAAAACCCCAGCATTTT. This encodes CATSDFGGKPQHF.

The rearrangement joins TRBV11-2 to TRBJ2-3; 11 bases line up with TRBD2. The CDR3 extends over 17 amino acids. Germline CDR1 SGHAT, CDR2 FQNNGV. V gave up 6 bases and J gave up 1 base; unmatched junction bases: 9. This CDR3 is CASRYPGLADRTDTQYF. The CDR3 DNA reads TGTGCCAGCAGGTATCCGGGACTAGCGGACCGCACAGATACGCAGTATTTT.

V usage is TRBV4-1 and J usage is TRBJ2-5, with 11 nucleotides matching TRBD1. Germline values: CDR1 MGHRA, CDR2 YSYEKL. V gave up 0 bases and J gave up 4 bases; unmatched junction bases: 13. The CDR3 covers 19 residues. The CDR3 loop is CASSQDNGQGAWGGETQYF. For the CDR3, the DNA is TGCGCCAGCAGCCAAGATAATGGACAGGGGGCTTGGGGTGGAGAGACCCAGTACTTC.

This chain links TRBV20-1 with TRBJ2-1; D is uncertain. From germline, CDR1 is DFQATT and CDR2 SNEGSKA (reference sequence). This CDR3 has 11 amino acids. V lost 3 bases and J lost 7, with 7 bases in between. CDR3 sequence reads: CSARSVNEQFF. The CDR3 DNA sequence: TGCAGTGCTAGGAGCGTAAATGAGCAGTTCTTC.

The gene calls are TRBV7-9 and TRBJ2-3; D gene uncertain. CDR3 length equals 15 residues. Germline CDR1 SEHNR, CDR2 FQNEAQ (reference sequence). The ends were cut back, 6 bases at V and 0 bases at J, with 13 bases in the middle. CDR3 region: CASSPRATSTDTQYF. In nucleotides, the CDR3 is TGTGCCAGCAGTCCCCGGGCTACTAGCACAGATACGCAGTATTTT.

The table lists this clonotype with a count of one. The V call is TRBV10-3, the J call TRBJ2-7; possibly TRBD1 or TRBD2 for D (5 bases each). Trimming took off 10 bases at V and 2 bases at J, with 15 bases between the two ends. The CDR3 is made up of 13 amino acids. The germline V gene encodes CDR1 ENHRY and CDR2 SYGVKD. CDR3 coding DNA: TGTGCCAGCCTGGGGCAGGGACCCTACGAGCAGTACTTC. The encoded protein is CASLGQGPYEQYF.

V is TRBV24-1 and J is TRBJ1-5; no reliable D call. Germline loops: CDR1 KGHDR, CDR2 SFDVKD. Deletions cut 2 bases from V and 7 bases from J, with 8 bases between. The CDR3 has 13 amino acids. The CDR3 protein is CATSDSERQPQHF. The CDR3 DNA follows: TGTGCCACCAGTGATTCTGAAAGGCAGCCCCAGCATTTT.

This clonotype came up a few times. The chain employs TRBV5-5 and TRBJ2-5, with a tentative D call TRBD2 (6 bases). This CDR3 is built from 15 residues. V was trimmed by 6 bases and J by 0 bases, leaving 15 bases between them. Germline V lookup: CDR1 SGHKS, CDR2 YYEKEE (reference sequence). This chain's CDR3 is CASTLRLANQETQYF. The CDR3 DNA reads TGTGCCAGCACCCTCCGGCTAGCGAACCAAGAGACCCAGTACTTC. The whole variable domain, remainder taken from reference TRBV5-5 and TRBJ2-5, is DAGVTQSPTHLIKTRGQQVTLRCSPISGHKSVSWYQQVLGQGPQFIFQYYEKEERGRGNFPDRFSARQFPNYSSELNVNALLLGDSALYLCASTLRLANQETQYFGPGTRLLVL.

This clonotype came up a few times. The chain links TRBV12-3 or TRBV12-4 to TRBJ2-7; D possibly corresponds to TRBD2 (6 bases). Trimming took 2 bases from V and 9 from J, leaving 20 bases between them. This CDR3 spans 15 amino acids. CDR3 in amino acids: CASSLTPSPLEGQYF. For the CDR3, the DNA is TGTGCCAGCAGTTTAACCCCTAGCCCTTTGGAGGGGCAGTACTTC.

This clonotype was seen only once. V usage is TRBV27 and J usage is TRBJ2-7; D uncertain. Trimming shortened V by 6 bases and J by 2 bases, and 8 bases separated the two germline ends. This CDR3 spans 12 amino acids. CDR1 and CDR2 (germline): MNHEY, SMNVEV (reference sequence). The DNA of the CDR3 is TGTGCCAGCAGGGGCTACACCTACGAGCAGTACTTC. It is translated as CASRGYTYEQYF.